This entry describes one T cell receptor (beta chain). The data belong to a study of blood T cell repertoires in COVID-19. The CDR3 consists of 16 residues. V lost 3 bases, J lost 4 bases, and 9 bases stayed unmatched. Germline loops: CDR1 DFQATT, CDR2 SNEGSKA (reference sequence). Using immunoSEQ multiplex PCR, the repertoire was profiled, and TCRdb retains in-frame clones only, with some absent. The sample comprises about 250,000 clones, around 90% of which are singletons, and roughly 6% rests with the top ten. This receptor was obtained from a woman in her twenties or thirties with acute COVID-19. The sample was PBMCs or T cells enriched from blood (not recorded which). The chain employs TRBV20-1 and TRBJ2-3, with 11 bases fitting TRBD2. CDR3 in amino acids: CSASGLSGREADTQYF. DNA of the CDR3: TGCAGTGCTAGTGGCCTTAGCGGGAGGGAGGCAGATACGCAGTATTTT.